This T cell receptor (beta chain) stems from a study of CD8 T cells in ankylosing spondylitis. Study-level findings and limits: The study looked at matched synovial fluid samples from ankylosing spondylitis patients. Disease-linked clones were reported to be significantly enriched there. Several highly homologous variants formed a TCR beta motif that appeared characteristic of ankylosing spondylitis blood.

This CDR3 has 13 residues. V lost 6 bases, J lost 1 base, and 10 bases lay in between. Molecular-barcoded quantitative 5'-RACE produced these TCR beta libraries. TCRdb re-called the 5' RACE reads through MiXCR, storing one row per CDR3 protein. The sample yields a few hundred thousand distinct CDR3 sequences, around 22% seen once. This clonotype was found a few times. Its specificity is not known. The sample comprised blood, either unsorted or a sorted T cell fraction (not recorded which). The chain is built from TRBV12-3 or TRBV12-4 and TRBJ2-7; D ambiguous. The sequence was obtained from a male donor with ankylosing spondylitis. CDR3: CASRDGWSYEQYF. As DNA, the CDR3 is TGTGCCAGCAGGGATGGGTGGTCCTACGAGCAGTACTTC.